This T cell receptor (beta chain) comes out of a study of prognosis after radiotherapy for stage I lung cancer. Study-level information: Individuals with stage I non-small cell lung cancer joined the cohort between April 2018 and January 2019.

Note on this clonotype: Its antigen remains unidentified. One end of the junction fails to match germline, which may point to a read error.

Regarding the study as a whole: Samples before stereotactic body radiation therapy had more unique TCR clones (median roughly 10,000 versus 7,000).

Genomic DNA provided the template from which TCR beta CDR3 was amplified by two-round multiplex PCR. Primers (each specific to one TRBV or TRBJ gene) were used in first-round PCR. TCRdb ran MiXCR on the multiplex PCR reads and lists one entry per CDR3 protein. Of some 25,000 distinct CDR3 sequences listed, about 36% are singletons. This CDR3 region has 13 residues. The gene calls are TRBV12-3 or TRBV12-4 and TRBJ2-7; D is possibly TRBD1 or TRBD2 (5 bases each). The receptor's source is a donor aged 50 or older with non-small cell lung cancer. The sample was PBMCs, taken before or after stereotactic body radiation therapy (not recorded which). The CDR3, as DNA: TGTGCCAGCAGGGGACCTCTCTCCTACGATCAGTACTTC. Amino acids: CASRGPLSYDQYF.